These 25 T cell receptor beta chains originate from one sample sequenced in a study of T cell repertoires in cytomegalovirus infection. No antigen has been identified for these receptors. TCRdb re-derived calls from the reads in MiXCR, one entry per CDR3 protein. The table lists 900,000 to 950,000 distinct CDR3 sequences, approximately 31% of them singletons. The material sequenced was cultured CD8+ T cells from PBMCs, taken from culture after CMV antigen stimulation. The receptors come from a human donor in good health (CMV status not recorded). Some clones in this sample may be carry-over from other donors' samples.

J is TRBJ2-1 and V is TRBV24-1; no clear D gene. CDR1 KGHDR and CDR2 SFDVKD come from the germline V gene. The CDR3 is made up of 13 amino acids. V was trimmed by 3 bases and J by 9 bases, leaving 11 bases between them. CDR3: CATSDPRVGEQFF. The DNA of the CDR3 is TGTGCCACCAGTGATCCGCGTGTAGGTGAGCAGTTCTTC.

The CDR3 is CASSVIRSDTEAFF. CDR3 sequence (DNA): TGTGCCAGCAGCGTAATAAGAAGCGACACTGAAGCTTTCTTT. The V call is TRBV9, the J call TRBJ1-1; no clear D. The CDR3 length is 14 residues. CDR1 is SGDLS, CDR2 YYNGEE, per germline. The V end was cut by 1 base, the J end by 3 bases, with 10 bases between. The variable domain in full, with the rest retrieved from reference TRBV9 and TRBJ1-1, is DSGVTQTPKHLITATGQRVTLRCSPRSGDLSVYWYQQSLDQGLQFLIQYYNGEERAKGNILERFSAQQFPDLHSELNLSSLELGDSALYFCASSVIRSDTEAFFGQGTRLTVV.

The rearrangement uses TRBV10-3 and TRBJ2-2; D tentatively reads TRBD1 or TRBD2 (5 bases each). This CDR3 region has 15 residues. Germline loops: CDR1 ENHRY, CDR2 SYGVKD. V dropped 5 bases and J dropped 4 bases, with 14 bases sitting between them. CDR3 in amino acids: CAISRDLLPTGELFF. CDR3 coding DNA: TGTGCCATCAGTCGGGACCTATTGCCCACCGGGGAGCTGTTTTTT.

This clonotype turned up a few times. The chain has TRBV7-9 and TRBJ2-3; 7 positions agree with TRBD2. Germline V CDR1 and CDR2: SEHNR, FQNEAQ (reference sequence). This CDR3 has 15 amino acids. V trimming: 7 bases; J trimming: 2 bases; junction bases outside the gene matches: 9. CDR3 nucleotide sequence: TGTGCCAGCATCGAGACTAGCCTTCCCACAGATACGCAGTATTTT. Amino acids: CASIETSLPTDTQYF.

The chain uses TRBV4-1 and TRBJ2-1; TRBD2 aligns across 9 bases. V trimming: 4 bases; J trimming: 9 bases; junction bases outside the gene matches: 13. The CDR3 spans 16 residues. Looked up from germline, CDR1 is MGHRA and CDR2 is YSYEKL. Here the CDR3 reads CASSPVATRGGGEQFF. The CDR3 region has the DNA TGCGCCAGCAGCCCCGTGGCTACGCGGGGGGGTGGTGAGCAGTTCTTC.

Details on this clonotype: Relative to the germline gene, one junction end is altered; a read error may explain this. The V gene is TRBV7-4, the J gene TRBJ1-5, with TRBD1 identical over 7 bases. The length of the CDR3 is 14 residues. CDR1 is SGHVT, CDR2 SQSDAQ, per germline. The CDR3 coding sequence is TGTGCCAGCAGCTTAGACTCGAGGGGGCAGCTCCAGCATTTT. Encoded protein: CASSLDSRGQLQHF.

This clonotype has a single count. The V gene is TRBV25-1, the J gene TRBJ2-5; 12 positions match TRBD1. The CDR3 sequence is 17 residues long. CDR1 and CDR2 (germline): MGHDK, SYGVNS. Unmatched junction bases numbered 8, after V lost 1 base and J lost 5 bases. The CDR3 nucleotides read TGTGCCAGCAGTGAATTCCGTCGGGACAGGGGGCTTGAGACCCAGTACTTC. Protein product: CASSEFRRDRGLETQYF.

V is TRBV9 and J is TRBJ1-1; D is ambiguous. Trimming stripped 3 bases from V and 8 bases from J, with 14 bases between. The CDR3 runs to 13 residues. The germline V gene has CDR1 SGDLS and CDR2 YYNGEE. The CDR3 nucleotides are TGTGCCAGCAGCGGAGCCCCGACAAGAGAAGCTTTCTTT. Translated, it gives CASSGAPTREAFF.

This clonotype is a singleton in its sample. CDR3 DNA: TGTGCCAGCAGTTTCATCCTAGCGGGGGGGACTTCAGATACGCAGTATTTT. Protein: CASSFILAGGTSDTQYF. V and J are TRBV28 and TRBJ2-3; 12 positions match TRBD2. The CDR3 totals 17 residues. V lost 3 bases, J lost 4 bases, and 8 bases stayed unmatched. The germline gives CDR1 MDHEN, CDR2 SYDVKM.

In its sample, this clonotype was seen many times. The V gene is TRBV19, the J gene TRBJ2-1; no definite D call. Deletions cut 3 bases from V and 8 bases from J, with 17 bases between. Germline V CDR1 and CDR2: LNHDA, SQIVND (reference sequence). The CDR3 contains 15 residues. CDR3 in amino acids: CASSIPGRRQDEQFF. CDR3 DNA sequence: TGTGCCAGTAGTATCCCTGGACGGCGGCAAGATGAGCAGTTCTTC.

Many counts were recorded for this clonotype. V usage is TRBV7-6 and J usage is TRBJ2-1, with D unresolved. The CDR3 consists of 12 residues. Germline V gives CDR1 SGHVS, CDR2 FNYEAQ. V was clipped by 3 bases and J by 7 bases, with 7 bases between them. The CDR3 reads CASSFPRNEQFF. The DNA for the CDR3 is TGTGCCAGCAGCTTCCCTAGAAATGAGCAGTTCTTC.

The V call is TRBV7-6, the J call TRBJ2-7; D not resolved. Germline V CDR1 and CDR2: SGHVS, FNYEAQ. V dropped 5 bases and J dropped 0 bases, with 14 bases sitting between them. The CDR3 spans 15 residues. The CDR3 nucleotides read TGTGCCAGCAGCCCCTCCCACTTGGGCTCCTACGAGCAGTACTTC. It translates to CASSPSHLGSYEQYF.

This clonotype was recorded many times. This chain uses TRBV18 with TRBJ1-1; 7 bases are a match to TRBD1. This CDR3 region has 12 residues. CDR1 is KGHSH and CDR2 is LQKENI in the germline V gene. V lost 8 bases and J lost 5; bases outside the gene matches: 5. CDR3 in amino acids: CASSPQGTEAFF. DNA for the CDR3: TGTGCCAGCAGCCCACAGGGGACTGAAGCTTTCTTT.

The V gene is TRBV2, the J gene TRBJ1-5; no reliable D call. The length of the CDR3 is 15 residues. Trimming left V 7 bases short and J 8 bases short, with 21 bases between. Germline CDR1 reads SNHLY; CDR2 reads FYNNEI. The chain's CDR3 is CASTDPRALKKPQHF. CDR3 coding DNA: TGTGCCAGCACTGACCCCCGGGCCCTGAAAAAGCCCCAGCATTTT.

The CDR3 DNA sequence: TGCGCCAGCGGGGGGCTCGAGCCCCAGCATTTT. Its translation is CASGGLEPQHF. The chain uses TRBV10-2 and TRBJ1-5, with D possibly TRBD1 on 6 matching bases. Germline lookup yields CDR1 WSHSY and CDR2 SAAADI. The CDR3 length is 11 residues. The ends were cut back, 8 bases at V and 8 bases at J, with 10 bases in the middle.

About this clonotype: The DNA is left out, because the CDR3 cannot be placed on it with certainty; the CDR3 is given as TCRdb lists it. This rearrangement joins TRBV27 to TRBJ2-7; the table names TRBD1, a call not compared with the DNA. Including both end residues, the CDR3 is 16 amino acids long. CDR1 is MNHEY and CDR2 is SMNVEV in the germline V gene (reference sequence). The CDR3 loop is CASSSSTGDRAYEQYV.

This chain joins TRBV7-6 and TRBJ2-1; no definite D call. Germline V CDR1 and CDR2: SGHVS, FNYEAQ. V lost 3 bases to trimming and J lost 8 bases, with 11 bases between them. The CDR3 covers 13 residues. CDR3 nucleotide sequence: TGTGCCAGCAGCTTTGGGGTTGTCGATGAGCAGTTCTTC. This gives the protein CASSFGVVDEQFF.

The chain combines TRBV12-3 or TRBV12-4 with TRBJ2-3; TRBD2 aligns across 7 bases. V lost 4 bases to trimming and J lost 5 bases; unmatched junction nucleotides: 6. The CDR3 consists of 14 residues. CDR3 sequence: CASSSPGEGDTQYF. The CDR3 region has the DNA TGTGCCAGCAGTTCTCCGGGGGAGGGAGATACGCAGTATTTT.

This clonotype has more than one count but fewer than ten. The chain employs TRBV6-1 and TRBJ2-3; 8 nucleotides agree with TRBD1. The trim removed 2 bases at V and 1 base at J, leaving 11 bases unmatched. CDR1 and CDR2 (germline): MNHNS, SASEGT. This CDR3 contains 18 residues. As DNA, the CDR3 is TGTGCCAGCAGTGAAAGAGCAGGTCTGACAGGGGGCACAGATACGCAGTATTTT. Encoded protein: CASSERAGLTGGTDTQYF.

The chain employs TRBV10-3 and TRBJ2-7; D is uncertain. Germline V gives CDR1 ENHRY, CDR2 SYGVKD. V dropped 3 bases and J dropped 4 bases, with 4 bases sitting between them. The CDR3 has 11 amino acids. The CDR3, as DNA: TGTGCCATCAGTGATCGGTACGAGCAGTACTTC. Encoded protein: CAISDRYEQYF.

The chain carries TRBV10-3 and TRBJ2-2; D is unclear. With 8 bases removed from V and 3 bases from J, the gap between germline ends came to 19 bases. CDR1 and CDR2 (germline): ENHRY, SYGVKD. CDR3 length: 16 amino acids. The CDR3 bases are TGTGCCATCGGAAGTGAACACCCTGGGGACACCGGGGAGCTGTTTTTT. Residues: CAIGSEHPGDTGELFF.

This clonotype was detected a few times. This rearrangement joins TRBV20-1 to TRBJ2-1; D remains ambiguous. The CDR3 runs to 15 residues. Trimming left V 3 bases short and J 2 bases short, with 14 bases between. Germline assignment: CDR1 DFQATT and CDR2 SNEGSKA (reference sequence). In DNA, the CDR3 is TGCAGTGCTAGTGACCCCCAGACACCCTACAATGAGCAGTTCTTC. Translation gives CSASDPQTPYNEQFF.

The chain couples TRBV7-9 to TRBJ1-4; 7 bases line up with TRBD1. After removal of 3 bases from V and 3 bases from J, the junction contained 4 bases not matched to a gene. Germline V gene lookup returns CDR1 SEHNR and CDR2 FQNEAQ (reference sequence). The CDR3 is 15 residues long. The chain's CDR3 is CASSFKGQSNEKLFF. The CDR3, as DNA: TGTGCCAGCAGCTTTAAGGGACAGTCTAATGAAAAACTGTTTTTT.

This clonotype was seen a handful of times. The chain links TRBV7-4 to TRBJ2-5; tentatively, D is TRBD2 (5 bases). CDR3 length equals 11 residues. In germline, CDR1 is SGHVT, CDR2 SQSDAQ. Trimming removed 1 base at V and 14 bases at J, with 11 bases between. CDR3 sequence: CASSLVDGVYF. The CDR3 DNA reads as TGTGCCAGCAGCTTAGTGGACGGGGTTTACTTC.

As for this clonotype: A much larger clone differs from this one at a single base, so this may be a read error. CDR3 sequence reads: CANSLGRYTITDTQYF. In nucleotides, the CDR3 is TGTGCCAACAGCTTGGGGCGGTACACAATTACAGATACGCAGTATTTT. The genes are TRBV7-2 and TRBJ2-3, with D possibly TRBD1 on 5 matching bases. Germline V gene sequence: CDR1 SGHTA, CDR2 FQGNSA. This CDR3 region has 16 residues.